This T cell receptor (beta chain) was sequenced during a study of blood T cell repertoires in COVID-19. Study at large: PBMCs, B-cell-depleted T cells, or T cells were the source of the cDNA or gDNA that made up the material.

Participants reported their clinical history, and cohort assignment relied on those reports. Original handling: Reference gene primer amplification in the assay estimated nucleated cell counts. Some clones are missing from TCRdb's copy, which holds only in-frame ones; the method was immunoSEQ multiplex PCR. V and J calls and clone size are those listed in that table; D and trimming were worked out from the DNA. The sample holds approximately 330,000 clones, around nine tenths seen once. J gave up 6 bases and V 5 bases, and 4 bases lay outside the gene matches. The CDR3 has 14 amino acids. In germline, CDR1 is SGHTA, CDR2 FQGNSA. About this clone: Other DNA sequences from this sample encode an identical CDR3 as well.

Input material: PBMCs or T cells enriched from blood (not recorded which). The chain recombines TRBV7-2 with TRBJ1-6; 7 nucleotides line up with TRBD1. The TCR originated in a woman aged 30 to 39 who had recovered from COVID-19. The CDR3 region is CASSPGQTNSPLHF. DNA for the CDR3: TGTGCCAGCAGCCCGGGACAGACTAATTCACCCCTCCACTTT.